One sample yielded the 3 T cell receptor beta chains listed below, sequenced in a study of tumor and adjacent non-tumor tissue in lung cancer. RNA was extracted from bulk tissue without any cell sorting. Three rounds of nested PCR, following a modified ARM-PCR protocol, produced the TCRbeta library. Via MiXCR, TCRdb re-called the multiplex PCR reads, giving one row per CDR3 protein. The table lists roughly 81,000 distinct CDR3 sequences, around two thirds of them singletons. Sequences were obtained from lung tumor tissue. These receptors came from a man between 65 and 79 years old with non-small cell lung cancer.

Turning to this clonotype: A much larger clone lies a single base off, so this may be a read error. This chain links TRBV7-8 with TRBJ1-1; the D is unclear. The CDR3 contains 14 residues. Germline lookup yields CDR1 SGHVS and CDR2 FQNEAQ. The CDR3 protein is CASSLAYPNTETFF. The DNA for the CDR3 is TGTGCCAGCAGCTTAGCGTACCCGAACACTGAAACTTTCTTT. The whole variable domain, remainder taken from reference TRBV7-8 and TRBJ1-1, is GAGVSQSPRYKVAKRGQDVALRCDPISGHVSLFWYQQALGQGPEFLTYFQNEAQLDKSGLPSDRFFAERPEGSVSTLKIQRTQQEDSAVYLCASSLAYPNTETFFGQGTRLTVV.

To note about this clonotype: A read error may produce the germline difference seen at one junction end. This sequence joins TRBV28 and TRBJ1-1; D possibly corresponds to TRBD1 (5 bases). CDR3 length equals 15 residues. The germline gives CDR1 MDHEN, CDR2 SYDVKM. For the CDR3, the DNA is TGTGCTAGCAGCTCCGAAGGGGAAGGGAACACTGAAGCTTTCTTT. This gives the protein CASSSEGEGNTEAFF.

The chain couples TRBV21-1 to TRBJ2-1; TRBD1, as called in the table, went unchecked against the DNA. TRBV21-1 is a documented pseudogene. CDR3 size: 14 residues. The CDR3 nucleotides are TGTGCCAGCATCTGTTGGGGCGCCACGACTGAGCAGTTCTTC. Translating it yields CASICWGATTEQFF.